Reported below is one T cell receptor (beta chain). The sample is drawn from a study of blood T cell repertoires in COVID-19. Original processing notes: Amplification of reference gene primers provided the estimated nucleated cell counts. Only in-frame clones appear in the TCRdb table, and some are missing; sequencing was by immunoSEQ multiplex PCR. D and trimming come from the DNA, and the V and J calls and clone size come from that table. The repertoire holds approximately 97,000 clones, with 70% to 90% as singletons. The length of the CDR3 is 14 residues. V gave up 3 bases and J gave up 2 bases, with 11 bases separating them. Germline V gene sequence: CDR1 KGHSH, CDR2 LQKENI.

Sequencing was carried out using peripheral blood. This chain links TRBV18 with TRBJ2-7; the D is unclear. The receptor comes from an elderly woman with acute or convalescent COVID-19. In DNA, the CDR3 is TGTGCCAGCTCACCCCCCGGGTCGACCTACGAGCAGTACTTC. This sequence encodes CASSPPGSTYEQYF. The full variable domain, completed using reference TRBV18 and TRBJ2-7, is NAGVMQNPRHLVRRRGQEARLRCSPMKGHSHVYWYRQLPEEGLKFMVYLQKENIIDESGMPKERFSAEFPKEGPSILRIQQVVRGDSAAYFCASSPPGSTYEQYFGPGTRLTVT.